These T cell receptor beta chains were read from a single sample in a study of T cell changes during pregnancy in multiple sclerosis. Some clones are missing from TCRdb's copy, which holds only in-frame ones; the method was immunoSEQ multiplex PCR. The sample yields some 100,000 clones, about 94% seen once. The sample consisted of peripheral blood, taken before pregnancy. The source is a female donor with multiple sclerosis, enrolled in a pregnancy study. Both conserved end residues are part of each CDR3. The order of the fields is clone size, D gene, V gene, J gene, CDR3 protein, CDR3 DNA. A D gene is named only where the DNA matches it firmly. For some rows the clone size is stated as once, few or many, or as a class when expanded; others skip it.

-,-,TRBV6-8,TRBJ2-5,CAIGWGIRTETQYF,TGTGCCATCGGGTGGGGCATCAGGACAGAGACCCAGTACTTC
-,TRBD2,TRBV28,TRBJ2-1,CASTLMGGSGNEQFF,TGTGCCAGCACCCTTATGGGAGGGTCTGGCAATGAGCAGTTCTTC
-,-,TRBV5-6,TRBJ2-7,CASSLVGDAYEQYF,TGTGCCAGCAGCTTGGTTGGAGACGCCTACGAGCAGTACTTC
-,TRBD2,TRBV11-2,TRBJ2-5,CASSLLAGGPQYF,TGTGCCAGCAGCCTCCTAGCGGGAGGGCCCCAGTACTTC
-,-,TRBV29-1,TRBJ1-1,CSVDVPGGNTEAFF,TGCAGCGTTGATGTCCCCGGGGGGAACACTGAAGCTTTCTTT
once,-,TRBV5-1,TRBJ2-4,CASSLQGGYRNIQYF,TGCGCCAGCAGCTTACAAGGGGGTTATCGGAACATTCAGTACTTC
-,-,TRBV28,TRBJ1-5,CASSFGRAVQPQHF,TGTGCCAGCAGTTTCGGCAGGGCCGTTCAGCCCCAGCATTTT
-,-,TRBV30,TRBJ1-4,CAWTGISNEKLFF,TGTGCCTGGACCGGGATTTCTAATGAAAAACTGTTTTTT
-,-,TRBV27,TRBJ2-7,CASSYQGSHEQYF,TGTGCCAGCAGTTATCAAGGTAGCCACGAGCAGTACTTC
-,-,TRBV29-1,TRBJ1-2,CSVDRGYGYTF,TGCAGCGTTGATCGCGGGTATGGCTACACCTTC
-,TRBD2,TRBV6-5,TRBJ2-7,CASSYRIAGDEQYF,TGTGCCAGCAGTTACAGAATAGCGGGAGACGAGCAGTACTTC
-,TRBD2,TRBV19,TRBJ2-2,CASSRGGLTGELFF,TGTGCCAGTAGTAGGGGGGGGTTGACCGGGGAGCTGTTTTTT
-,-,TRBV28,TRBJ1-3,CASSLFAGTGNTIYF,TGTGCCAGCAGTCTATTCGCCGGGACTGGAAACACCATATATTTT
-,-,TRBV28,TRBJ2-5,CASNEEGNTQYF,TGTGCCAGCAATGAAGAGGGCAATACCCAGTACTTC
-,TRBD2,TRBV7-3,TRBJ2-1,CASSEGLAGGENEQFF,TGTGCCAGCAGCGAGGGACTAGCGGGAGGGGAGAATGAGCAGTTCTTC
-,TRBD1,TRBV27,TRBJ1-5,CASSLGQGGQPQHF,TGTGCCAGCAGCCTCGGACAGGGTGGCCAGCCCCAGCATTTT
-,TRBD1,TRBV27,TRBJ2-2,CASSRDRFAGELFF,TGTGCCAGCAGCAGGGACAGGTTCGCCGGGGAGCTGTTTTTT
-,-,TRBV6-5,TRBJ2-1,CASRGGGNEQFF,TGTGCCAGTAGAGGGGGGGGAAATGAGCAGTTCTTC
-,-,TRBV28,TRBJ2-1,CASSNGGNSYNEQFF,TGTGCCAGCAGTAATGGAGGGAACTCCTACAATGAGCAGTTCTTC
-,TRBD2,TRBV19,TRBJ2-2,CASSSGLSPGELFF,TGTGCCAGTAGTTCGGGACTATCACCCGGGGAGCTGTTTTTT
few,TRBD1,TRBV9,TRBJ2-5,CASSAGTATQETQYF,TGTGCCAGCAGCGCTGGGACAGCGACCCAAGAGACCCAGTACTTC
-,TRBD2,TRBV29-1,TRBJ2-1,CSVDGAGGSSYNEQFF,TGCAGCGTTGACGGGGCGGGAGGGTCCTCCTACAATGAGCAGTTCTTC
-,-,TRBV30,TRBJ2-1,CAWSARGLNEQFF,TGTGCCTGGAGTGCCCGTGGACTCAATGAGCAGTTCTTC
-,TRBD2,TRBV7-8,TRBJ2-1,CASSLRGSFNEQFF,TGTGCCAGCAGCTTACGCGGGAGTTTCAATGAGCAGTTCTTC
-,TRBD2,TRBV15,TRBJ2-7,CATSATAGLADSYEQYF,TGTGCCACCAGCGCCACCGCGGGACTAGCGGACTCCTACGAGCAGTACTTC
-,-,TRBV28,TRBJ2-7,CASSLASIPYEQYF,TGTGCCAGCAGTTTAGCGAGCATCCCCTACGAGCAGTACTTC
-,TRBD2,TRBV19,TRBJ2-7,CASSRRDSGRDATYEQYF,TGTGCCAGTAGTAGGCGGGATAGCGGGAGGGACGCTACCTACGAGCAGTACTTC
-,TRBD2,TRBV9,TRBJ2-7,CASGTSSREQYF,TGTGCCAGCGGGACTAGCTCTCGCGAGCAGTACTTC
-,-,TRBV6-1,TRBJ1-2,CASSDFIGYTF,TGTGCCAGCAGTGATTTCATCGGCTACACCTTC
-,-,TRBV4-1,TRBJ2-7,CASSQEEGTYEQYF,TGCGCCAGCAGCCAAGAAGAGGGAACCTACGAGCAGTACTTC
-,TRBD1,TRBV28,TRBJ2-7,CAATEFGDSPYEQYF,TGTGCCGCAACTGAGTTTGGGGACAGCCCCTACGAGCAGTACTTC
-,-,TRBV7-8,TRBJ2-7,CASSPEASYEQYF,TGTGCCAGCAGCCCTGAGGCGTCCTACGAGCAGTACTTC